This T cell receptor beta chain was retrieved from a study of CD8 T cells in Susac syndrome. The study's findings and limits: It was acknowledged in the study that the number of individuals who were included in its TCR sequencing and HLA analysis was relatively small.

The CDR3 runs to 13 residues. V was trimmed by 5 bases and J by 7 bases, leaving 12 bases between them. Germline V gene lookup returns CDR1 DFQATT and CDR2 SNEGSKA (reference sequence). Turning to this clonotype: Its antigen is still unknown.

It was with random hexamers that roughly 0.5 to 1 ug RNA was reverse transcribed. An immunoSEQ multiplex PCR generated amplified TCR beta CDR3 products spanning 54 Vbeta and 13 Jbeta. MiXCR was run by TCRdb on the immunoSEQ multiplex PCR reads, yielding one entry per CDR3 protein. The repertoire has about 190,000 distinct CDR3 sequences, approximately 93% of them found once; the top ten carry roughly 0.096%. Peripheral blood CD8+ and CD4+ T cells were profiled by TCR beta sequencing. The sequencing sample was made of CD4+ T cells from PBMCs. This chain uses TRBV20-1 with TRBJ1-6, with TRBD1 as a possible D gene (5 bases). The receptor was isolated from a human donor in good health. The CDR3 reads CSAPGRPNSPLHF. The CDR3, as DNA: TGCAGTGCTCCGGGACGTCCCAATTCACCCCTCCACTTT.